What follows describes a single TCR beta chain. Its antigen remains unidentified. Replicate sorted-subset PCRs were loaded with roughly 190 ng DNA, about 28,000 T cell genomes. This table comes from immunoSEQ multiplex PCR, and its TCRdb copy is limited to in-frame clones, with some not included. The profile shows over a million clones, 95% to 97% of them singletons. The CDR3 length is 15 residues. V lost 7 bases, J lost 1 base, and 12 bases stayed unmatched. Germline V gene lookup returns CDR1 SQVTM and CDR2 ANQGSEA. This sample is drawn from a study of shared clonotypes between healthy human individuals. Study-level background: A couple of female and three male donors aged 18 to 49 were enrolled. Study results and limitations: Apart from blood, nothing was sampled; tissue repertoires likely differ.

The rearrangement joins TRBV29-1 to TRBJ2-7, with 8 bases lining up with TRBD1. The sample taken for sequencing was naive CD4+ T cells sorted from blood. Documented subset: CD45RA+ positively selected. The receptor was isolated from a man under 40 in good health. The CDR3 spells CSARSVTGVSYEQYF. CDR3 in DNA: TGCAGCGCCAGGTCGGTGACAGGGGTGTCCTACGAGCAGTACTTC.